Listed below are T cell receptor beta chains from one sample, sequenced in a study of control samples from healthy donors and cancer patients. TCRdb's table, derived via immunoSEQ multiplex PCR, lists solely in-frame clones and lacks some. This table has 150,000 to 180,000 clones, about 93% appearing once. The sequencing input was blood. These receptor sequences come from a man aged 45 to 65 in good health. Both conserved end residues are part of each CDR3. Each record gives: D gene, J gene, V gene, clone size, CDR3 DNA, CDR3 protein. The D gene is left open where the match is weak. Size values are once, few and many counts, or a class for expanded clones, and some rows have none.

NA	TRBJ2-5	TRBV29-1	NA	TGCAGCGTGAGGGGGACAAGTCAAGAGACCCAGTACTTC	CSVRGTSQETQYF
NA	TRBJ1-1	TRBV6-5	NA	TGTGCCAGCAGTTACGCCCTTAGGGCGAACACTGAAGCTTTCTTT	CASSYALRANTEAFF
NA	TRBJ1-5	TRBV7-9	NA	TGTGCCAGCAGCTTAGCGGAGACAGGCTACAATCAGCCCCAGCATTTT	CASSLAETGYNQPQHF
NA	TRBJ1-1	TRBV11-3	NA	TGTGCCAGCAGCTTAGATGGTAGGACAGCTGAAGCTTTCTTT	CASSLDGRTAEAFF
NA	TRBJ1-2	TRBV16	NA	TGTGCCAGCAGCCTTTCAGCTAACTATGGCTACACCTTC	CASSLSANYGYTF
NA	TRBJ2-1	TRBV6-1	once	TGTGCCAGCAGTGACCCCCACAGGAGCTCCTACAATGAGCAGTTCTTC	CASSDPHRSSYNEQFF
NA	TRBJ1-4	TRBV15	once	TGTGCCACCAGCAGAGGAGGAGTTGCAACTAATGAAAAACTGTTTTTT	CATSRGGVATNEKLFF
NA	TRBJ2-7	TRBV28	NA	TGTGCCAGCAGTTCCCAGGCGCCAACCTACGAGCAGTACTTC	CASSSQAPTYEQYF
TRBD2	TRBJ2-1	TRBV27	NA	TGTGCCAGCAGCCCTCGACTAGCGGGAGGGCAGGGAAATGAGCAGTTCTTC	CASSPRLAGGQGNEQFF
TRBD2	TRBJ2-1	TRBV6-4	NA	TGTGCCAGCAGTGACCTAGCGGGAGGGATTTACAATGAGCAGTTCTTC	CASSDLAGGIYNEQFF
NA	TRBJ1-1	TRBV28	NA	TGTGCCAGCAGTTTTGAACAAGTCATGAACACTGAAGCTTTCTTT	CASSFEQVMNTEAFF
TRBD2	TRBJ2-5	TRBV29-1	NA	TGCAGCCCTCAGACTAGCGGAGAGACCCAGTACTTC	CSPQTSGETQYF
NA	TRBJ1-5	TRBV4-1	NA	TGCGCCAGCAGCCAAGCGACAGTGTTTCAGCCCCAGCATTTT	CASSQATVFQPQHF
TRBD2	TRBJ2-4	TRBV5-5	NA	TGTGCCAGCAGCTTGGGCGGGAGGGCCTTGGACATTCAGTACTTC	CASSLGGRALDIQYF
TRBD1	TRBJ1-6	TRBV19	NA	TGTGCCAGTAGTAGCAGGGGGGACCTCCACTTT	CASSSRGDLHF
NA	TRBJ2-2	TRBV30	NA	TGTGCCTGGAGTTCGGGGAACACCGGGGAGCTGTTTTTT	CAWSSGNTGELFF
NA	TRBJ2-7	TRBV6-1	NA	TGTGCCAGCAGTGAACTCTCAGGCTACGAGCAGTACTTC	CASSELSGYEQYF
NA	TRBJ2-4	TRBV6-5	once	TGTGCCAGCAGTACTCGGGACCGAAAAAACATTCAGTACTTC	CASSTRDRKNIQYF
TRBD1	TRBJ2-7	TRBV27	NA	TGTGCCAGCAGTTCCTCCGGGACAGGGGGCTACGAGCAGTACTTC	CASSSSGTGGYEQYF
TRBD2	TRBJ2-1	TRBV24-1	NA	TGTGCCACCAGTTTCTCTAGCGGGGGGTACAATGAGCAGTTCTTC	CATSFSSGGYNEQFF
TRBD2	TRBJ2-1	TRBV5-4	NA	TGTGCCAGCAGCTCGCGGGAGGGACGCAATGAGCAGTTCTTC	CASSSREGRNEQFF
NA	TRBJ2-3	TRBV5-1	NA	TGCGCCAGCAGCCCGGGACTGGAGAACACAGATACGCAGTATTTT	CASSPGLENTDTQYF
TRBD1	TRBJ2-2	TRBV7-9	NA	TGTGCCAGCAGCTCCCTCACAGGGGAAGCCGGGGAGCTGTTTTTT	CASSSLTGEAGELFF
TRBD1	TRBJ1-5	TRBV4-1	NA	TGCGCCAGCAGCCAAGATGGGACAGGGGCTAATCAGCCCCAGCATTTT	CASSQDGTGANQPQHF
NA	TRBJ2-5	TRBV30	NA	TGTGCCTGCTACCAGGAGACCCAGTACTTC	CACYQETQYF
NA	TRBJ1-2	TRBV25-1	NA	TGTGCCAGCACCGAAGATGGCAGCTATGGCTACACCTTC	CASTEDGSYGYTF
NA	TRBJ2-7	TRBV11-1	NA	TGTGCCAGCAGCAAGCGGGACACCGCCTACGAGCAGTACTTC	CASSKRDTAYEQYF
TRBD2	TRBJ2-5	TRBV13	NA	TGTGCCAGCAGCGGGACTAGCGGGAAAGAGACCCAGTACTTC	CASSGTSGKETQYF
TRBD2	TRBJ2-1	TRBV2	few	TGTGCCAGCCTATTCTCCGGGAGGGCTTACAATGAGCAGTTCTTC	CASLFSGRAYNEQFF
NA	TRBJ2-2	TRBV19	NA	TGTGCCAGTAGTATTGGTTCCTTCGGCACCGGGGAGCTGTTTTTT	CASSIGSFGTGELFF